The 18 T cell receptor beta chains below come from one sample, sequenced in a study of cytomegalovirus exposure and HLA in healthy donors. Researchers ran the PCR with 60 Vbeta and 13 Jbeta primers. Sequencing used immunoSEQ multiplex PCR; TCRdb keeps in-frame clones, though not all of them. The sample has 95,000 to 150,000 clones, around 66% seen once. The sample was PBMCs. The receptor source for this set is a man aged 18 to 30 in good health and CMV-seronegative.

This sequence joins TRBV10-3 and TRBJ2-2; tentatively, D is TRBD2 (5 bases). The length of the CDR3 is 15 residues. Trimming pared 11 bases from V and 0 bases from J, leaving 16 bases between. CDR1 ENHRY and CDR2 SYGVKD come from the germline V gene. For the CDR3, the DNA is TGTGCCGCAGAAAACGGGGAGACGAACACCGGGGAGCTGTTTTTT. Encoded protein: CAAENGETNTGELFF.

The rearrangement links TRBV30 to TRBJ2-1; TRBD2 agrees at 12 bases. From germline, CDR1 is GTSNPN and CDR2 SVGIG (reference sequence). V was pared by 4 bases and J by 8 bases, with 9 bases of the junction left unmatched. The CDR3 extends over 15 amino acids. The CDR3 loop is CAWNPSGRGVDEQFF. The CDR3 DNA reads TGTGCCTGGAACCCTAGCGGGAGGGGTGTGGATGAGCAGTTCTTC. The variable domain in full, completed from reference TRBV30 and TRBJ2-1, reads SQTIHQWPATLVQPVGSPLSLECTVEGTSNPNLYWYRQAAGRGLQLLFYSVGIGQISSEVPQNLSASRPQDRQFILSSKKLLLSDSGFYLCAWNPSGRGVDEQFFGPGTRLTVL.

The rearrangement uses TRBV11-1 and TRBJ2-1, with 7 bases matching TRBD2. From germline, CDR1 is SGHAT and CDR2 FQDESV (reference sequence). CDR3 size: 16 residues. V trimming: 1 base; J trimming: 9 bases; junction bases outside the gene matches: 12. CDR3 sequence: CASSLVAGRVAFEQFF. CDR3 nucleotide sequence: TGTGCCAGCAGCTTAGTAGCGGGCAGGGTGGCGTTTGAGCAGTTCTTC.

The chain is built from TRBV5-1 and TRBJ1-1; 8 bases fit TRBD1. This CDR3 contains 14 residues. The ends lost 4 bases at V and 4 bases at J; junction bases unmatched: 6. Germline V lookup: CDR1 SGHRS, CDR2 YFSETQ. The CDR3 spells CASSPRTGPTEAFF. The CDR3, as DNA: TGCGCCAGCAGCCCACGGACAGGGCCCACTGAAGCTTTCTTT.

The V and J genes are TRBV6-6 and TRBJ1-1, with a tentative D call TRBD1 (5 bases). The CDR3 is made up of 13 amino acids. Germline V CDR1 and CDR2: MNHNY, SVGAGI (reference sequence). The V gene lost 8 bases and the J gene lost 8 bases, with 18 bases spanning the gap. The CDR3: CASRWDSGMEAFF. The CDR3 region has the DNA TGTGCCAGCCGCTGGGACTCGGGGATGGAAGCTTTCTTT.

The rearrangement joins TRBV27 to TRBJ2-2; 12 nucleotides match TRBD2. Germline-derived CDR1 and CDR2 are MNHEY and SMNVEV (reference sequence). The CDR3 has 17 residues. J gave up 3 bases and V 7 bases, and 9 bases lay outside the gene matches. CDR3 residues: CASTLAGGPGYTGELFF. The CDR3, as DNA: TGTGCCAGCACGCTAGCGGGAGGGCCAGGTTACACCGGGGAGCTGTTTTTT.

The CDR3 sequence is CASSMEPTSYNEQFF. In DNA form, the CDR3 reads TGTGCCAGTAGTATGGAGCCAACCTCCTACAATGAGCAGTTCTTC. This chain joins TRBV19 and TRBJ2-1; D gene uncertain. This CDR3 spans 15 amino acids. Germline V gene data show CDR1 as LNHDA and CDR2 as SQIVND (reference sequence). V lost 3 bases to trimming and J lost 0 bases, with 9 bases between them.

The chain couples TRBV28 to TRBJ1-5; tentative D call: TRBD1 (5 bases). Germline V gives CDR1 MDHEN, CDR2 SYDVKM. V gave up 9 bases and J gave up 2 bases, with 17 bases separating them. The CDR3 runs 15 residues. Here the CDR3 reads CASITGQIGNQPQHF. CDR3 in DNA: TGTGCCAGTATAACAGGTCAAATCGGCAATCAGCCCCAGCATTTT.

V and J are TRBV30 and TRBJ2-1; the D is unclear. CDR3 length: 15 residues. The ends were cut back, 5 bases at V and 0 bases at J, with 14 bases in the middle. Germline V gene lookup returns CDR1 GTSNPN and CDR2 SVGIG (reference sequence). This CDR3 reads CAWALGGSSYNEQFF. The DNA of the CDR3 is TGTGCCTGGGCCCTCGGCGGCAGCTCCTACAATGAGCAGTTCTTC.

The rearrangement joins TRBV7-6 to TRBJ2-2; weak D call: TRBD1 (6 bases). Germline V gives CDR1 SGHVS, CDR2 FNYEAQ. With 6 bases removed from V and 5 bases from J, the gap between germline ends came to 13 bases. This CDR3 has 14 amino acids. CDR3 sequence: CASRDTGNTGELFF. The CDR3 DNA reads TGTGCCAGCAGGGACACAGGGAATACCGGGGAGCTGTTTTTT.

This sequence joins TRBV6-5 and TRBJ1-2; the match to TRBD1 covers 8 bases. Germline CDR1 MNHEY, CDR2 SVGAGI. Trimming took 4 bases from V and 8 from J; bases not matched to a gene: 12. The CDR3 runs 15 residues. As DNA, the CDR3 is TGTGCCAGCAGTTCAGGGGACAGGACCAAAGAGGGCTACACCTTC. Amino acid sequence: CASSSGDRTKEGYTF.

The chain combines TRBV19 with TRBJ1-1; D gene unclear. Germline V gene lookup returns CDR1 LNHDA and CDR2 SQIVND (reference sequence). The V end was cut by 1 base, the J end by 6 bases, with 12 bases between. The CDR3 is 14 amino acids. CDR3 amino acids: CASSIAHAQSEAFF. CDR3 DNA sequence: TGTGCCAGTAGTATAGCCCACGCCCAGTCTGAAGCTTTCTTT.

In DNA form, the CDR3 reads TGTGCCAGTACGTTAGACATAACCTACGAGCAGTACTTC. Protein: CASTLDITYEQYF. V and J are TRBV10-3 and TRBJ2-7; the D is unclear. The CDR3 runs 13 residues. The germline V and J ends were trimmed by 10 bases and 2 bases, with 15 bases remaining between them. Per germline, CDR1 ENHRY and CDR2 SYGVKD.

Note on this clone: Its ends do not fully match the called genes, so a read error is possible. The CDR3 nucleotides are TGTTCCAGCAGCTTATGGGGGGACGAGCAGTTCTTC. This encodes CSSSLWGDEQFF. This chain uses TRBV7-9 with TRBJ2-1, with a tentative D call TRBD2 (6 bases). The CDR3 has 12 amino acids. In germline, CDR1 is SEHNR, CDR2 FQNEAQ (reference sequence).

The CDR3 spells CSVEDLRGTRGETQYF. In nucleotides, the CDR3 is TGCAGCGTTGAAGATTTGCGGGGCACGCGGGGGGAGACCCAGTACTTC. The chain joins TRBV29-1 to TRBJ2-5; 7 nucleotides line up with TRBD2. The germline gives CDR1 SQVTM, CDR2 ANQGSEA. This CDR3 comprises 16 residues. V was pared by 0 bases and J by 5 bases, with 12 bases of the junction left unmatched.

The chain carries TRBV21-1 and TRBJ2-2; TRBD2, the table's D call, lacks a check against the DNA. TRBV21-1 is assigned pseudogene status. CDR3 size: 22 residues. The CDR3 sequence: CASSKVVNTSGGPHSFTGELFF. CDR3 in DNA: TGTGCCAGCAGCAAAGTGGTGAATACTAGCGGGGGGCCGCACTCCTTCACCGGGGAGCTGTTTTTT.

The rearrangement uses TRBV7-6 and TRBJ2-6; 9 nucleotides align to TRBD1. Germline V gene data show CDR1 as SGHVS and CDR2 as FNYEAQ. The V and J ends lost 0 bases and 1 base, in that order; junction bases with no gene match: 10. The CDR3 has 20 residues. This chain's CDR3 is CASSLARVGQGRSGANVLTF. The CDR3 DNA reads as TGTGCCAGCAGCTTAGCGCGAGTAGGACAGGGGAGGTCTGGGGCCAACGTCCTGACTTTC.

The rearrangement uses TRBV4-2 and TRBJ1-1, with a possible D match to TRBD1 (5 bases). Deletions cut 0 bases from V and 4 bases from J, with 12 bases between. Germline V gene data show CDR1 as LGHNA and CDR2 as YNFKEQ. The CDR3 covers 15 residues. The CDR3 nucleotides are TGTGCCAGCAGCCAAGAAGGTGGGGGGAGCACTGAAGCTTTCTTT. This translates into CASSQEGGGSTEAFF.